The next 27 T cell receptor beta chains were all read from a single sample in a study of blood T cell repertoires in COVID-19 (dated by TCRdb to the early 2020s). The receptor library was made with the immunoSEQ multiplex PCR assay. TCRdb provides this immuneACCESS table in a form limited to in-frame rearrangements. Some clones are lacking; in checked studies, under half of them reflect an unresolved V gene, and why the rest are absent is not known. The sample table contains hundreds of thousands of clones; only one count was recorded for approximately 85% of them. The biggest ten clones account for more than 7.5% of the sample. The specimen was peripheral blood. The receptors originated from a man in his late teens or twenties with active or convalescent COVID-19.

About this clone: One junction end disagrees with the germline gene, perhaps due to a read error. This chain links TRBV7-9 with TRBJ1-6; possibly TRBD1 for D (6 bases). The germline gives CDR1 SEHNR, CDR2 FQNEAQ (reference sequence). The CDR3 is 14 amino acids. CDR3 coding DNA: TGTGCCAGCAGCTTAGGGACAGCCTATTCACTCCTCCACTTT. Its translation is CASSLGTAYSLLHF.

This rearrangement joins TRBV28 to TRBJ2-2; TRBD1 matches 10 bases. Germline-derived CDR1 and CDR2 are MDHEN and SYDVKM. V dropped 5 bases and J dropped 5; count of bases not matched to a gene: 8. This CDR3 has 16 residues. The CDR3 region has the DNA TGTGCCAGCAGTATCGGGACAGGGGTTTGGACCGGGGAGCTGTTTTTT. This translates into CASSIGTGVWTGELFF.

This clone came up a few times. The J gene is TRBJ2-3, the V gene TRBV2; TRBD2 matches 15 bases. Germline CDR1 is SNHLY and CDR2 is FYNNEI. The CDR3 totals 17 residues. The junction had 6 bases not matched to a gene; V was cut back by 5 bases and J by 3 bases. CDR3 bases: TGTGCCAGCAGTCCCGGGACTAGCGGGGGGTCTACAGATACGCAGTATTTT. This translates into CASSPGTSGGSTDTQYF.

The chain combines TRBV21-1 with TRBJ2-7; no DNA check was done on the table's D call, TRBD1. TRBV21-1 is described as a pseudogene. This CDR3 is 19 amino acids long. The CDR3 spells CASSNGCNGGDRRSYEQYF. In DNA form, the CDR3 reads TGTGCCAGCAGCAATGGATGTAATGGAGGGGACAGAAGGTCCTACGAGCAGTACTTC.

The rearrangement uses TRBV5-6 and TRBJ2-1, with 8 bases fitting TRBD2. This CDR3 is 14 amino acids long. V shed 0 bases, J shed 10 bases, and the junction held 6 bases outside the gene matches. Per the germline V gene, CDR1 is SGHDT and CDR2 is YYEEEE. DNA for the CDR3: TGTGCCAGCAGCTTGGGGGGACTAGTTGACGAGCAGTTCTTC. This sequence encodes CASSLGGLVDEQFF.

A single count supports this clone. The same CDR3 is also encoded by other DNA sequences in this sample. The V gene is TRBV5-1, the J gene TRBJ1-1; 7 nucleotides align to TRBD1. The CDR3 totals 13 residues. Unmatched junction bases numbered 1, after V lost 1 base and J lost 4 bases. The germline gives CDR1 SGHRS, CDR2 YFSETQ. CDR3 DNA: TGCGCCAGCAGCTTGCAGGGGGGCACTGAAGCTTTCTTT. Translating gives CASSLQGGTEAFF.

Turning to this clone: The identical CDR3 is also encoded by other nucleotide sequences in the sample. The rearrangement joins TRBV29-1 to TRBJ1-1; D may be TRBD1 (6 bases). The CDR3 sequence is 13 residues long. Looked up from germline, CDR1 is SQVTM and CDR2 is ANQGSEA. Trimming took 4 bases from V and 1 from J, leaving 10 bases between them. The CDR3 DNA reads TGCAGCGTTGGAGGGGGGGGGAACACTGAAGCTTTCTTT. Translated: CSVGGGGNTEAFF.

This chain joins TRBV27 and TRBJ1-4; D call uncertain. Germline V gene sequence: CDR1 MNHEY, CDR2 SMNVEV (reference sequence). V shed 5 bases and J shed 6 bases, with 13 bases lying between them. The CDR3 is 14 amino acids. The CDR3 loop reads CASSPPGWDEKLFF. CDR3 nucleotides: TGTGCCAGCAGTCCCCCGGGGTGGGATGAAAAACTGTTTTTT.

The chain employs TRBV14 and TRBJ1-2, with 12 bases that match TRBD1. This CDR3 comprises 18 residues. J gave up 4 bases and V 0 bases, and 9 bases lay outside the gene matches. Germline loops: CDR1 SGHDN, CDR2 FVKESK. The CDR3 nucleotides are TGTGCCAGCAGCCAAGACTCGGGACAGGGGGCTTTCAGCTATGGCTACACCTTC. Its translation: CASSQDSGQGAFSYGYTF. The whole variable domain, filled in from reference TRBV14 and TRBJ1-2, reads EAGVTQFPSHSVIEKGQTVTLRCDPISGHDNLYWYRRVMGKEIKFLLHFVKESKQDESGMPNNRFLAERTGGTYSTLKVQPAELEDSGVYFCASSQDSGQGAFSYGYTFGSGTRLTVV.

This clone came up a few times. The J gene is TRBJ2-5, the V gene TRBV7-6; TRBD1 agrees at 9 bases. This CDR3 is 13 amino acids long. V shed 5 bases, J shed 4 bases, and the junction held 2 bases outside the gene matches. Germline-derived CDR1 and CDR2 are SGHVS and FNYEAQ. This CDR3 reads CASSRDRAETQYF. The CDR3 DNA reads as TGTGCCAGCAGCCGGGACAGGGCAGAGACCCAGTACTTC.

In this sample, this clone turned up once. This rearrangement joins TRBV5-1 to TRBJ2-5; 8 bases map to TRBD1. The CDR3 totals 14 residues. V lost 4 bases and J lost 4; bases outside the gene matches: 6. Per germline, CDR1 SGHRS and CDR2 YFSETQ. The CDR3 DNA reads TGCGCCAGCAGCAGGGGGACAGGAGGAGAGACCCAGTACTTC. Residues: CASSRGTGGETQYF.

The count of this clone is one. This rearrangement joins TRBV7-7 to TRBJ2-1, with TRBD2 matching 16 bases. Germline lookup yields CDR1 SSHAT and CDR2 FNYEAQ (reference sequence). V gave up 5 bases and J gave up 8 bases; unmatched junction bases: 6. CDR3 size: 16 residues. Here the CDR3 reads CASSPGTSGGAYEQFF. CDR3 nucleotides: TGTGCCAGCAGCCCAGGGACTAGCGGGGGGGCATATGAGCAGTTCTTC.

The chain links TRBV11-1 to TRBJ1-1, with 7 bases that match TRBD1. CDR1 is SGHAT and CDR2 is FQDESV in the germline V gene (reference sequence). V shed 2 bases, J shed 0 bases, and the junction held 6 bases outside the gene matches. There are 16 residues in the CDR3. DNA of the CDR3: TGTGCCAGCAGCTTATCAAGGGGGCACGTGAACACTGAAGCTTTCTTT. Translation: CASSLSRGHVNTEAFF.

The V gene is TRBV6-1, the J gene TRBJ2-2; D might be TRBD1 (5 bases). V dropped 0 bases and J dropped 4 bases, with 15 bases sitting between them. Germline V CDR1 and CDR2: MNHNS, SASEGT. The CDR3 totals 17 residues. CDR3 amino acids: CASSEASREYRTGELFF. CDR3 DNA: TGTGCCAGCAGTGAAGCGAGCAGGGAATACCGCACCGGGGAGCTGTTTTTT.

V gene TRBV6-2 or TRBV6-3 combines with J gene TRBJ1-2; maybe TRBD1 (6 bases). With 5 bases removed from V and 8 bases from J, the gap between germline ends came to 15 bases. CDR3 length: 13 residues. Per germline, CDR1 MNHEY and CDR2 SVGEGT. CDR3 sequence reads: CASSLTGSWGYTF. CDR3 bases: TGTGCCAGCAGTCTGACAGGTTCCTGGGGCTACACCTTC.

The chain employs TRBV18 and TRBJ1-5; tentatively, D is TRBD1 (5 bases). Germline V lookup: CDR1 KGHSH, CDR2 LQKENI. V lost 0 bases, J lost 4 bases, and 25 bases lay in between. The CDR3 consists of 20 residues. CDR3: CASSPPFGYAGRETNQPQHF. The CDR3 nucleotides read TGTGCCAGCTCACCACCGTTTGGATATGCAGGGCGTGAAACTAATCAGCCCCAGCATTTT.

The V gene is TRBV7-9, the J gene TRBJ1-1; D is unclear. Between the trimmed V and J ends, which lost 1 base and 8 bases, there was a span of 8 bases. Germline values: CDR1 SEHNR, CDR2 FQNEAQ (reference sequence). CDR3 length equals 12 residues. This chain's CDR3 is CASSLGAMEAFF. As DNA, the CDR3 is TGTGCCAGCAGCTTAGGAGCCATGGAAGCTTTCTTT. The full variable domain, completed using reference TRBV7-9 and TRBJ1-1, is DTGVSQNPRHKITKRGQNVTFRCDPISEHNRLYWYRQTLGQGPEFLTYFQNEAQLEKSRLLSDRFSAERPKGSFSTLEIQRTEQGDSAMYLCASSLGAMEAFFGQGTRLTVV.

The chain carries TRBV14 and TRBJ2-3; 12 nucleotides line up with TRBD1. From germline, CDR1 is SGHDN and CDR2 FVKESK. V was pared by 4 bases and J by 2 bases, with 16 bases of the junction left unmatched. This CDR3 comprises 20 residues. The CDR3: CASSRYVGDRGRYNTDTQYF. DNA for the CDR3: TGTGCCAGCAGCCGTTACGTTGGGGACAGGGGGCGGTATAACACAGATACGCAGTATTTT.

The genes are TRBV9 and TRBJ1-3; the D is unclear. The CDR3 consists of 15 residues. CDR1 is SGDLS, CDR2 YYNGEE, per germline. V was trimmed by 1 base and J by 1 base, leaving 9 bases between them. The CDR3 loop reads CASSVRGDSGNTIYF. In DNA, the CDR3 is TGTGCCAGCAGCGTACGCGGGGATTCTGGAAACACCATATATTTT.

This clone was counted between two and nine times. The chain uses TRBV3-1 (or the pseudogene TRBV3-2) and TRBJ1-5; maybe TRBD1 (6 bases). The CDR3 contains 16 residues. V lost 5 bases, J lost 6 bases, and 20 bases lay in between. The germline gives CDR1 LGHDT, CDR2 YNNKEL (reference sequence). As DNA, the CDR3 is TGTGCCAGCAGCGCCGGGTCAGGGGCTTTGGGTCAGCCCCAGCATTTT. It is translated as CASSAGSGALGQPQHF.

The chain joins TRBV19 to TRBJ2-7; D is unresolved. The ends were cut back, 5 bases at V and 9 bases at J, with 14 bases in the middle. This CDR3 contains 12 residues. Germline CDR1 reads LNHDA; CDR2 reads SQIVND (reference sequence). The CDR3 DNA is TGTGCCAGTAGTTCTCGAGCCGGTGCGCAGTACTTC. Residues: CASSSRAGAQYF.

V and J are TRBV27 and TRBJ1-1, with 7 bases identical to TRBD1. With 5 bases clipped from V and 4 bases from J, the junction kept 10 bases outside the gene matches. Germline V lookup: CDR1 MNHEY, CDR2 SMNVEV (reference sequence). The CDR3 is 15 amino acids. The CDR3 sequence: CASSPLAQGITEAFF. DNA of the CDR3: TGTGCCAGCAGTCCCCTAGCACAGGGGATCACTGAAGCTTTCTTT.

The CDR3 reads CASSYPGTGNYGYTF. The CDR3 DNA sequence: TGTGCCAGCAGTTACCCCGGGACAGGTAACTATGGCTACACCTTC. This sequence joins TRBV6-2 or TRBV6-3 and TRBJ1-2; 8 bases fit TRBD1. CDR3 size: 15 residues. After removal of 2 bases from V and 1 base from J, the junction contained 3 bases not matched to a gene. Germline V lookup: CDR1 MNHEY, CDR2 SVGEGT.

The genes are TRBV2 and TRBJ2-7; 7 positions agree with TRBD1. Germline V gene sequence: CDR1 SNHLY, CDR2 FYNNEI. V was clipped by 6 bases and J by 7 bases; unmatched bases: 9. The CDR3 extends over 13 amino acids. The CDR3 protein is CASRRQGVFEQYF. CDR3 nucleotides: TGTGCCAGCAGACGGCAGGGGGTTTTTGAGCAGTACTTC.

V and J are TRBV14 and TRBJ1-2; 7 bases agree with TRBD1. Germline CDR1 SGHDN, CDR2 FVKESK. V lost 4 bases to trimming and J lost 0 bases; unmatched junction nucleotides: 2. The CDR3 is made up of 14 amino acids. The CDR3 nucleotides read TGTGCCAGCAGCCCGGGACAGACTAACTATGGCTACACCTTC. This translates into CASSPGQTNYGYTF.

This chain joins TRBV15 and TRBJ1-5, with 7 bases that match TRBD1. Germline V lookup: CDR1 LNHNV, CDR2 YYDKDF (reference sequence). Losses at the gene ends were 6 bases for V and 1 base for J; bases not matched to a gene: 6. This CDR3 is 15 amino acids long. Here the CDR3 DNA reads TGTGCCACCAGAAGGCAGGGGGTAAGCAATCAGCCCCAGCATTTT. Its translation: CATRRQGVSNQPQHF.

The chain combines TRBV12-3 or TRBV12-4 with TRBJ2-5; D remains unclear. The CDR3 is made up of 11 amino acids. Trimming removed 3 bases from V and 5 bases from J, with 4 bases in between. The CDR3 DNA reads TGTGCCAGCAGTTTGAGGGAGACCCAGTACTTC. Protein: CASSLRETQYF.